This T cell receptor beta chain was retrieved from a study of graft-versus-host responses after intestinal transplantation. Study summary: Isolated intestinal, liver-intestinal, or multivisceral transplants were what recipients had. The whole recipient group had anti-thymocyte globulin induction followed by tacrolimus and steroids for two to three years.

Libraries were prepared by immunoSEQ multiplex PCR; TCRdb keeps only in-frame clonotypes and omits some of them. This table holds 22,000 or so clones, roughly four fifths found once. Regarding the study as a whole: Recipient bone marrow held GvH clones, some seen earlier in ileum or blood.

CDR3 size: 13 residues. Germline loops: CDR1 LNHDA, CDR2 SQIVND (reference sequence). V lost 1 base, J lost 6 bases, and 6 bases lay in between. The graft tissue was processed, and this released both intraepithelial and lamina propria lymphocytes. The sample holds one count of this clone. The antigen remains unidentified. The sequencing here drew on ileum tissue, taken 12 days after intestinal transplant. The chain carries TRBV19 and TRBJ2-2, with D perhaps matching TRBD2 (6 bases). This receptor was obtained from a human patient who received an intestinal transplant, so some T cells may come from the graft donor. The DNA for the CDR3 is TGTGCCAGTAGTATAGGGGGGGCCGGGGAGCTGTTTTTT. The encoded protein is CASSIGGAGELFF.